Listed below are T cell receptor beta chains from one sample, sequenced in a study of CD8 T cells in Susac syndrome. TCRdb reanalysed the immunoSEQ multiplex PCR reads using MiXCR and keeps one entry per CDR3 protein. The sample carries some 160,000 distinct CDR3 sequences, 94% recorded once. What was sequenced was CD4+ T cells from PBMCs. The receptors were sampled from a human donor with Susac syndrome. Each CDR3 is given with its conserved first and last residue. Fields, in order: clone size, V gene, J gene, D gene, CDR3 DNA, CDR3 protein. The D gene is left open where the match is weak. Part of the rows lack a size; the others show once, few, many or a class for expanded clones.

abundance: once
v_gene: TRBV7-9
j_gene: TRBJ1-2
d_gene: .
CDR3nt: TGTGCCAGCAGCTTATCAGGGGACGGTGGCTACACCTTC
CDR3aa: CASSLSGDGGYTF

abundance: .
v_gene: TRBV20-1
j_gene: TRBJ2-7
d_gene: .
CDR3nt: TGCAGTGCTAGATCCGGGAGCTCCTACGAGCAGTACTTC
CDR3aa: CSARSGSSYEQYF

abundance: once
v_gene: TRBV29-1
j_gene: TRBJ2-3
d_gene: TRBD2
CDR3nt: TGCAGCGTTTGTTTAGCGGGGGGGAACACAGATACGCAGTATTTT
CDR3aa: CSVCLAGGNTDTQYF

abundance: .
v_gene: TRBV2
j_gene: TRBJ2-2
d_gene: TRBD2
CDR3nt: TGTGCCAGCAGTGAAGCGCGGGGGGCGCGGACCGGGGAGCTGTTTTTT
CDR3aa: CASSEARGARTGELFF

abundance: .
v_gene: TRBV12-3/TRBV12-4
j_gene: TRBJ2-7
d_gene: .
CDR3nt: TGTGCCAGCAGTTTGTGGGAATCGGGGAGCGAGCAGTACTTC
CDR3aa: CASSLWESGSEQYF

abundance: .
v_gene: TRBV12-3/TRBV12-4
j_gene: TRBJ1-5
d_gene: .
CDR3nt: TGTGCCAGCAGTTTAGGGGGGGGCGTGAAGCCCCAGCATTTT
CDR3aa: CASSLGGGVKPQHF

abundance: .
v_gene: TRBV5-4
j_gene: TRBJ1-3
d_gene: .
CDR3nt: TGTGCCAGCAGCTTGGACCAGAATGGAAACACCATATATTTT
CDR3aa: CASSLDQNGNTIYF

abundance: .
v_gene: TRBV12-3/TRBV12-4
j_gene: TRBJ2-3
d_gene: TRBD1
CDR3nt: TGTGCCAGCACCGGTCCCGACAGGGGAACAGATACGCAGTATTTT
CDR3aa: CASTGPDRGTDTQYF

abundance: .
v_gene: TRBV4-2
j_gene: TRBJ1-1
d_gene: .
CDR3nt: TGTGCCAGCAGCCAAGACAAGATCACTGAAGCTTTCTTT
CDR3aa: CASSQDKITEAFF

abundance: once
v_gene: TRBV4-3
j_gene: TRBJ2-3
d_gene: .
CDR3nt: TGCGCCAGCAGCCAAGGGGAGAACACAGATACGCAGTATTTT
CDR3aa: CASSQGENTDTQYF

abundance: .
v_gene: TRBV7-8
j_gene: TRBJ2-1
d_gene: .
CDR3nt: TGTGCCAGCAGCTTAGATCCTCAGGGTTACAATGAGCAGTTCTTC
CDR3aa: CASSLDPQGYNEQFF

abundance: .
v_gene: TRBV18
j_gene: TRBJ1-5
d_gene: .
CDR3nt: TGTGCCAGCTCACCAGGGAGACATCAGCCCCAGCATTTT
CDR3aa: CASSPGRHQPQHF

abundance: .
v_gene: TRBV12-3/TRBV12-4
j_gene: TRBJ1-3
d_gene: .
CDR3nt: TGTGCCAGCAGTTTAGTGTGGGTTCGGACCAGAACTGGAAACACCATATATTTT
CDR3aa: CASSLVWVRTRTGNTIYF

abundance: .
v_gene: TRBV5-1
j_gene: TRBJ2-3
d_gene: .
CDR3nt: TGCGCCAGCAGCTCTACCACCACAGATACGCAGTATTTT
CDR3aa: CASSSTTTDTQYF

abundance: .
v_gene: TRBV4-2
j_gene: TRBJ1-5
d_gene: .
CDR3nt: TGTGCCAGCAGCCAAGGCCGCACGGGCGGCAATCAGCCCCAGCATTTT
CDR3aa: CASSQGRTGGNQPQHF

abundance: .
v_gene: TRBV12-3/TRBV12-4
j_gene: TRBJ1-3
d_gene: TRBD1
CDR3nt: TGTGCCAGCGATCAGTCGGACAGGGCGGACACCATATATTTT
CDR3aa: CASDQSDRADTIYF

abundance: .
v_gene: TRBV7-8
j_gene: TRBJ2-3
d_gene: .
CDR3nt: TGTGCCAGCAGCAAAAGGGGGCGGGGGGGCACAGATACGCAGTATTTT
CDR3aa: CASSKRGRGGTDTQYF

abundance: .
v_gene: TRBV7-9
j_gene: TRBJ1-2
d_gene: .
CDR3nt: TGTGCCAGCAGCGAGGGATCCTGGGTCTATGGCTACACCTTC
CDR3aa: CASSEGSWVYGYTF

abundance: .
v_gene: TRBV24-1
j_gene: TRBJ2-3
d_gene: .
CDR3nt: TGTGCCACCAGTGGTTTGGGACGGGAAATTTTCGCAGATACGCAGTATTTT
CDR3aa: CATSGLGREIFADTQYF

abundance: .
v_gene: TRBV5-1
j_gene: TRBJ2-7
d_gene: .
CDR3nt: TGCGCCAGCAGCCCGGACGGCTCCTACGAGCAGTACTTC
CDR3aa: CASSPDGSYEQYF

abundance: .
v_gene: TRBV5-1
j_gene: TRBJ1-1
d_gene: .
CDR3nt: TGCGCCAGCAGCAACCCCCGAAATTCGAACACTGAAGCTTTCTTT
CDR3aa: CASSNPRNSNTEAFF

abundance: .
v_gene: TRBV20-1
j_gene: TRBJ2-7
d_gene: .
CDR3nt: TGCAGTGCTAGCTTGGCTTCGGACGAGCAGTACTTC
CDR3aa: CSASLASDEQYF

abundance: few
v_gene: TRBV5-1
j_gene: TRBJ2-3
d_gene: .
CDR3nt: TGCGCCAGCAGCTTGGACCGAGACACAGATACGCAGTATTTT
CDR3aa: CASSLDRDTDTQYF

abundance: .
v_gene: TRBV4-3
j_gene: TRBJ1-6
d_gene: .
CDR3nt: TGCGCCAGCAGCCAAAGGGGTTCGGATTCACCCCTCCACTTT
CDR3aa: CASSQRGSDSPLHF

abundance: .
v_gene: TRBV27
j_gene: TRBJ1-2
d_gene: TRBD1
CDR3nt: TGTGCCAGCAGTAAAGGGGGCGGATACTATGGCTACACCTTC
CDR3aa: CASSKGGGYYGYTF

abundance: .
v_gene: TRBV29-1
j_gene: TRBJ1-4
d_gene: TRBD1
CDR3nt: TGCAGCGCTCGGGAGGGGACAGGGTTTGAAAAACTGTTTTTT
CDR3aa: CSAREGTGFEKLFF

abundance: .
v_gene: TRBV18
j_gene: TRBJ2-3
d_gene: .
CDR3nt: TGTGCCAGCTCACCAGGGGTGCAAAACACAGATACGCAGTATTTT
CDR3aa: CASSPGVQNTDTQYF

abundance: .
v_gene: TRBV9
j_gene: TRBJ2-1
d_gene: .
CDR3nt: TGTGCCAGCAGCGTTTTCAGGAGCTCAAATGAGCAGTTCTTC
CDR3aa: CASSVFRSSNEQFF

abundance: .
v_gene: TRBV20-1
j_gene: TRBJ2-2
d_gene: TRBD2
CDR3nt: TGCAGTGCTAGTACCGGGACTAGCTACCCCGGGGAGCTGTTTTTT
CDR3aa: CSASTGTSYPGELFF

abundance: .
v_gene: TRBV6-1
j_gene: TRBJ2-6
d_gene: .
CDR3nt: TGTGCCAGCAGCCCCAAGGGCCGGGCTGGGGCCAACGTCCTGACTTTC
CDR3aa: CASSPKGRAGANVLTF

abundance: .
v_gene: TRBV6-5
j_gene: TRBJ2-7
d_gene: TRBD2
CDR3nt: TGTGCCAGCAGTTACTCGAGTTCACCTAGCGGGGGGGCCCACGAGCAGTACTTC
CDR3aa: CASSYSSSPSGGAHEQYF

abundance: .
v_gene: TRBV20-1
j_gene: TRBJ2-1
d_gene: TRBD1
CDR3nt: TGCAGTGCTCTCGGGGACAGGGGACCCAATGAGCAGTTCTTC
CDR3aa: CSALGDRGPNEQFF